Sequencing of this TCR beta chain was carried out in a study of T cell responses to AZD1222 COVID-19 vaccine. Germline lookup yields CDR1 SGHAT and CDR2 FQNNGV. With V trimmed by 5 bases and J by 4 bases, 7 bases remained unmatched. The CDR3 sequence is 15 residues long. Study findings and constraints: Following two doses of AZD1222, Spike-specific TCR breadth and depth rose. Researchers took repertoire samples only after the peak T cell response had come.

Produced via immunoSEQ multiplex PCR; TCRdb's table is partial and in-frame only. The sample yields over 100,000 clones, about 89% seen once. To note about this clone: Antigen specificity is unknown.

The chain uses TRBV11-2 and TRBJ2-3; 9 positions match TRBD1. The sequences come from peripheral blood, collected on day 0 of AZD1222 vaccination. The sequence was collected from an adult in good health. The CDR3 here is CASSPRQGDPDTQYF. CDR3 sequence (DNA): TGTGCCAGCAGCCCGAGACAGGGGGATCCAGATACGCAGTATTTT. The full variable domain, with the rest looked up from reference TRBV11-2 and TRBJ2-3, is EAGVAQSPRYKIIEKRQSVAFWCNPISGHATLYWYQQILGQGPKLLIQFQNNGVVDDSQLPKDRFSAERLKGVDSTLKIQPAKLEDSAVYLCASSPRQGDPDTQYFGPGTRLTVL.